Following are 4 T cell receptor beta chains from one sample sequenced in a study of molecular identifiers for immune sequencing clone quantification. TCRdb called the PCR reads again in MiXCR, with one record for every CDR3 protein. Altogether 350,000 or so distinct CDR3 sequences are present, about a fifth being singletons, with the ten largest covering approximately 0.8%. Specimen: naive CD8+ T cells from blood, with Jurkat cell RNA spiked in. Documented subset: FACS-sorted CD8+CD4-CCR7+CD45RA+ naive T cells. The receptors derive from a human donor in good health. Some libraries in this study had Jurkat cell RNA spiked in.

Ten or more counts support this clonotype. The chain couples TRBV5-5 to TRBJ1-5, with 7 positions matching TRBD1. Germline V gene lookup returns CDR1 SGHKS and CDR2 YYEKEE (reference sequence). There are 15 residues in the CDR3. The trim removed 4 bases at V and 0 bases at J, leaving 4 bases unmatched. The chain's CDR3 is CASSRDSHSNQPQHF. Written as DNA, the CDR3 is TGTGCCAGCAGCCGGGACAGCCATAGCAATCAGCCCCAGCATTTT.

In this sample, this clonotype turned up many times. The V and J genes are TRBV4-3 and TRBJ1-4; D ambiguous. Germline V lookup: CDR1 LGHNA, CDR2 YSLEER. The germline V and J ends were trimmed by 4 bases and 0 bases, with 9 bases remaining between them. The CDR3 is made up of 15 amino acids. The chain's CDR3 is CASSRREATNEKLFF. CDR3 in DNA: TGCGCCAGCAGCCGACGGGAAGCAACTAATGAAAAACTGTTTTTT.

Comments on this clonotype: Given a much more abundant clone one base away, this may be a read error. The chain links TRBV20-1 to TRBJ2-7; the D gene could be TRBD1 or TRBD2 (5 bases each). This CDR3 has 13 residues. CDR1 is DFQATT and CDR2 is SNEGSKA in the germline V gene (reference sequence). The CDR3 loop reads CSAAGTFSYEQCF. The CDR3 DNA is TGCAGTGCTGCCGGGACGTTCTCCTACGAGCAGTGCTTC.

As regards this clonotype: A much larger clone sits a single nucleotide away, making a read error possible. The CDR3 sequence is CASSQSFSEADVLTF. The CDR3 bases are TGTGCCAGCAGCCAATCATTTTCTGAGGCCGACGTCCTGACTTTC. The J gene is TRBJ2-6, the V gene TRBV4-2; D gene ambiguous. CDR1 is LGHNA, CDR2 YNFKEQ, per germline. This CDR3 contains 15 residues.